This note documents a single T cell receptor (beta chain) sequence. The antigen is undetermined. The germline gives CDR1 SGDLS, CDR2 YYNGEE. Trimming took off 3 bases at V and 2 bases at J, with 11 bases between the two ends. This CDR3 comprises 14 residues. A second about 6 to 11 cycle PCR used barcoded and J-beta primers. One entry per CDR3 protein results from TCRdb running MiXCR on the 5' RACE reads. The sample lists 1 million to 1.2 million distinct CDR3 sequences; less than 45% were seen once. The data stem from a study of blood T cells in healthy people across ages. General study points: A strong correlation was found between TCR beta diversity and the percentage of naive T cells.

The sample was blood. This sequence was found in a man younger than 35 in good health. The rearrangement joins TRBV9 to TRBJ1-1; D uncertain. This chain's CDR3 is CASSATDNNTEAFF. The CDR3 coding sequence is TGTGCCAGCAGCGCTACAGACAACAACACTGAAGCTTTCTTT.